This paragraph covers one T cell receptor (beta chain) sequence. The antigen is undetermined. Other DNA sequences in this sample translate to the same CDR3. V lost 1 base and J lost 1, with 5 bases in between. Germline-derived CDR1 and CDR2 are SGHRS and YFSETQ. CDR3 length equals 13 residues. CD45RO-negative, CCR7-positively selected cells formed the naive CD8 fraction, excluding terminally differentiated effector memory CD45RA+ cells. These data originate in a study of shared clonotypes between healthy human individuals. Running of the assay took place at deep level. The method was immunoSEQ multiplex PCR; TCRdb's version includes in-frame clones alone and lacks a portion of them. Altogether some 2 million clones are present, roughly 94% being singletons, with the ten largest covering roughly 1%. The study, taken as a whole, reports: Donors were few, which limited the genetic and exposure-history diversity represented.

The chain joins TRBV5-1 to TRBJ1-1; D not certain. The TCR originated in a man between 18 and 29 years old in good health. The source material was naive CD8+ T cells sorted from blood. In DNA, the CDR3 is TGCGCCAGCAGCTTGTCAGAGAACACTGAAGCTTTCTTT. This sequence encodes CASSLSENTEAFF.